These 5 T cell receptor beta chains came from one sample sequenced in a study of CD8+ T cells in alopecia areata. Treatment indicated: oral pan-JAK inhibitor, 5-10 mg twice daily. Sequencing relied on a cDNA template that was reverse transcribed from extracted RNA. Some clones are missing from TCRdb's copy, which holds only in-frame ones; the method was immunoSEQ multiplex PCR. The sample gives under 200,000 clones, roughly 65% of which show up once; 0.91% is in the top ten. The sequencing here drew on CD4+ T cells sorted from blood, taken at week 4, from a patient treated with tofacitinib. Receptors were obtained from a human donor with alopecia areata.

V and J are TRBV30 and TRBJ1-1; D is possibly TRBD1 (6 bases). This CDR3 region has 15 residues. Germline CDR1 GTSNPN, CDR2 SVGIG (reference sequence). The ends were cut back, 0 bases at V and 9 bases at J, with 20 bases in the middle. DNA of the CDR3: TGTGCCTGGAGTGTCCACAGACAGGCGGTCGCTAAAGCTTTCTTT. Translation gives CAWSVHRQAVAKAFF.

The V call is TRBV11-2, the J call TRBJ1-1; TRBD1 might be the D (6 bases). The CDR3 is made up of 14 amino acids. V was trimmed by 1 base and J by 1 base, leaving 7 bases between them. Germline V CDR1 and CDR2: SGHAT, FQNNGV. CDR3 sequence: CASSLGGGNTEAFF. CDR3 nucleotide sequence: TGTGCCAGCAGCTTAGGAGGGGGGAACACTGAAGCTTTCTTT.

The chain carries TRBV5-1 and TRBJ1-4; 9 bases match TRBD1. Germline CDR1 is SGHRS and CDR2 is YFSETQ. The junction had 4 bases not matched to a gene; V was cut back by 0 bases and J by 7 bases. The CDR3 runs to 15 residues. The CDR3 bases are TGCGCCAGCAGCTTGGGGACAGGGGAAGGTGAAAAACTGTTTTTT. Its protein is CASSLGTGEGEKLFF.

The chain couples TRBV6-5 to TRBJ1-1, with D possibly matching TRBD1 (5 bases). Trimming removed 2 bases from V and 7 bases from J, with 8 bases in between. The germline CDR1 and CDR2 sequences are MNHEY and SVGAGI. The CDR3 has 12 amino acids. CDR3 sequence: CASSYRDSEAFF. The CDR3 coding sequence is TGTGCCAGCAGTTACCGCGACAGTGAAGCTTTCTTT.

The rearrangement links TRBV9 to TRBJ1-3, with D unresolved. CDR3 length equals 14 residues. The V end lost 0 bases, the J end lost 1 base, and 5 bases lay between the germline ends. The germline V gene has CDR1 SGDLS and CDR2 YYNGEE. CDR3 sequence: CASSVVDSGNTIYF. The CDR3, as DNA: TGTGCCAGCAGCGTAGTTGATTCTGGAAACACCATATATTTT.